A single sample is the source of the 9 T cell receptor beta chains below, sequenced in a study of T cell clonality in common variable immunodeficiency. Assay used: immunoSEQ multiplex PCR; TCRdb lists only in-frame clones, some missing. The sample lists some 16,000 clones, none appearing once, the ten largest making up 13% to 15%. Broader study findings: In common variable immunodeficiency, TCR beta chains reportedly carried fewer deletions and N-nucleotide insertions.

Their cognate antigens are unknown. Sequencing input: peripheral blood mononuclear cells. The receptor set was obtained from a human donor with common variable immunodeficiency.

This clone qualifies as medium-sized. The sequenced part of the CDR3 DNA is TGTGCCAGCAGAGTTGGAAGGGGGGGAAGCTATGGC. The encoded protein is CASRVGRGGSYG. The entire CDR3 reads CASRVGRGGSYGYTF. The chain joins TRBV28 to TRBJ1-2; TRBD1 is a possible D gene (6 bases). The read is 3 residues too short to cover the CDR3 end, so that end is filled in from the germline J gene. The germline gives CDR1 MDHEN, CDR2 SYDVKM. V was cut by 6 bases and J by 4 bases, with 18 bases left in between. This CDR3 contains 15 residues.

In its sample, this clone ranks as medium-sized. The CDR3 is cut off 3 residues early in the read; its end comes from the germline J gene. The V and J genes are TRBV30 and TRBJ1-1; TRBD1 is a possible D gene (6 bases). Germline V gene sequence: CDR1 GTSNPN, CDR2 SVGIG (reference sequence). The CDR3 is 13 residues long. Trimming pared 5 bases from V and 0 bases from J, leaving 10 bases between. The CDR3 loop is CAWPGQMNTEAFF. Partial CDR3 DNA: TGTGCCTGGCCAGGACAGATGAACACTGAA. Based on the CDR3 plus reference TRBV30 and TRBJ1-1, the full variable domain is SQTIHQWPATLVQPVGSPLSLECTVEGTSNPNLYWYRQAAGRGLQLLFYSVGIGQISSEVPQNLSASRPQDRQFILSSKKLLLSDSGFYLCAWPGQMNTEAFFGQGTRLTVV.

This clone was seen more than once but under ten times. Incomplete CDR3 DNA: TGTGCCAGCAGCCCAGGACTGACTAGCAATCAGCCC. It translates to CASSPGLTSNQP. Given in full, the CDR3 is CASSPGLTSNQPQHF. The chain combines TRBV6-2 or TRBV6-3 with TRBJ1-5; D is unclear. The sequenced fragment ends 3 residues before the CDR3 boundary, so the rest is inferred from the germline J gene. V lost 6 bases, J lost 0 bases, and 12 bases lay in between. This CDR3 spans 15 amino acids. In germline, CDR1 is MNHEY, CDR2 SVGEGT.

This clone has at least ten counts. The read ends 3 residues early relative to the CDR3; the germline J gene fills the gap. The chain couples TRBV2 to TRBJ2-1; 12 positions match TRBD2. CDR3 size: 15 residues. With V trimmed by 3 bases and J by 6 bases, 3 bases remained unmatched. Germline values: CDR1 SNHLY, CDR2 FYNNEI. CDR3 in amino acids: CASSELAGGLNEQFF. CDR3 bases read: TGTGCCAGCAGTGAGCTAGCGGGGGGGCTCAATGAG.

A remark on this clone: At one boundary the junction diverges from the germline segment, which might be a read error. The read halts 3 residues ahead of the CDR3 end, with the missing end drawn from the germline J gene. The rearrangement joins TRBV7-2 to TRBJ1-4, with D unclear. CDR1 is SGHTA and CDR2 is FQGNSA in the germline V gene. This CDR3 is 15 amino acids long. CDR3 DNA, as far as it was read: TGTGCCAGCAGCTTAGTAACTAGAACTAAGGAAAAA. Translation gives CASSLVTRTKEK. The full CDR3 sequence reads CASSLVTRTKEKLFF.

This clone has only a few counts. Read coverage stops 3 residues before the CDR3 terminus; the germline J gene supplies the remainder. This chain connects TRBV7-2 to TRBJ2-5; TRBD2 matches 8 bases. CDR3 length: 15 amino acids. The V gene's germline CDR1 is SGHTA and CDR2 FQGNSA. The J segment lost 4 bases and the V segment lost 1 base, leaving 5 bases of the junction unmatched. The CDR3 sequence is CASSLVPSGGETQYF. The part of the CDR3 DNA that was read is TGTGCCAGCAGCTTAGTTCCAAGCGGGGGAGAGACC.

This clone was seen repeatedly, ten times or more. The sequence runs out 3 residues before the end of the CDR3; the remainder is reconstructed from the germline J gene. The genes are TRBV7-2 and TRBJ1-2; no firm D call. Germline V CDR1 and CDR2: SGHTA, FQGNSA. V was shortened by 5 bases and J by 3 bases, with 10 bases between the two germline ends. This CDR3 contains 13 residues. CDR3 loop: CASSPERDYGYTF. Incomplete CDR3 DNA: TGTGCCAGCAGCCCCGAGAGGGACTATGGC.

Only a few counts were recorded for this clone. The read terminates 3 residues before the CDR3 end, so the remaining end is supplied by the germline J gene. The J gene is TRBJ2-1, the V gene TRBV7-2; D may be TRBD2 (5 bases). Germline CDR1 is SGHTA and CDR2 is FQGNSA. The ends were cut back, 0 bases at V and 8 bases at J, with 14 bases in the middle. This CDR3 region has 15 residues. CDR3 DNA (partial): TGTGCCAGCAGCTTAGCCCAGCGAGGAGGCGATGAG. It yields the protein CASSLAQRGGDE. From start to end, the CDR3 is CASSLAQRGGDEQFF. The whole variable domain, remainder taken from reference TRBV7-2 and TRBJ2-1, is GAGVSQSPSNKVTEKGKDVELRCDPISGHTALYWYRQSLGQGLEFLIYFQGNSAPDKSGLPSDRFSAERTGGSVSTLTIQRTQQEDSAVYLCASSLAQRGGDEQFFGPGTRLTVL.

In this sample, this clone turned up a few times. With the read ending 3 residues before the CDR3 end, the germline J gene is used to fill in that end. This rearrangement joins TRBV11-2 to TRBJ1-4; D remains unclear. Germline V CDR1 and CDR2: SGHAT, FQNNGV. The CDR3 consists of 14 residues. Between the trimmed V and J ends, which lost 3 bases and 4 bases, there was a span of 9 bases. The CDR3 bases that were read are TGTGCCAGCAGCTTGGGTCAGCGTAATGAAAAA. Translation gives CASSLGQRNEK. The whole CDR3 protein reads CASSLGQRNEKLFF.